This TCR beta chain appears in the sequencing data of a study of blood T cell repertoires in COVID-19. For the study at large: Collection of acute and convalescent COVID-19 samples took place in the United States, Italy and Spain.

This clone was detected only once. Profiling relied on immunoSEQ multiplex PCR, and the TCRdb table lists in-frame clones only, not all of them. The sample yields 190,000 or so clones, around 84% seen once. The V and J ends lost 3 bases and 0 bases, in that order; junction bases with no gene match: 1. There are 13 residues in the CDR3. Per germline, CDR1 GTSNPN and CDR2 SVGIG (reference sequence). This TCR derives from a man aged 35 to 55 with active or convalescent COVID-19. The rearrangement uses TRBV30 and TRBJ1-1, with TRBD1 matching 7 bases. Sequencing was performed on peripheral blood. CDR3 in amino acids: CAWRGQMNTEAFF. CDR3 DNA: TGTGCCTGGAGGGGACAGATGAACACTGAAGCTTTCTTT.